This T cell receptor (beta chain) was captured by sequencing in a study of blood T cell repertoires in COVID-19 (dated by TCRdb to about 2020). Describing the broader study: The collaborator samples originated in the United States, Italy and Spain and spanned the acute and convalescent phases of COVID-19. The material from the prospective study consisted of cDNA or gDNA derived from T cells, B-cell-depleted T cells, or PBMCs. The dataset comprised deeply sampled blood TCRbeta repertoires from subjects exposed to, actively infected with, or recovered from COVID-19. The repertoires were released in a freely available public database meant as a resource for research on the immune response to SARS-CoV-2. Samples came from the ongoing ImmuneRACE study (first 160 participants) plus 1,254 subjects from 6 global collaborators. A de-identified subject ID, COVID-19 status, age in years and sex were almost always included in the sample metadata. Where HLA class I and class II types were available, the types were taken from metadata supplied by the sample provider, not from assay-based typing. General conclusions and limits of the study: Clinical and demographic metadata were provided uncurated, with the amount varying by source and participant.

The immunoSEQ Assay, a bias-controlled multiplex PCR, was used to amplify TCRbeta CDR3 regions from genomic DNA. For the original study's pipeline: Within the assay, amplification of reference gene primers was used to estimate how many nucleated cells each sample contained. Sequence reads were collapsed and filtered to measure the absolute abundance of every unique TCRbeta CDR3 rearrangement. Productive Simpson clonality was computed per sample as the square root of Simpson's diversity index over productive rearrangements. TCRdb took this table from immuneACCESS and kept in-frame rearrangements with V and J called. Such tables lack part of the clones; where checked against another copy, unresolved V genes explain under half of the gap, and the rest is unexplained. That table furnishes V, J and clone size, whereas the DNA furnished D and trimming. Recorded for this sample are roughly 280,000 clones; approximately 83% of them occurred a single time. Of the sample, 11% falls within the top ten clones.

In regard to this clone: Its antigen remains undetermined. No base quality information exists; no much larger clone differs at one position.

The collaborating institutions used their own protocols to collect whole blood in K2EDTA tubes. For TCRbeta analysis, collaborator samples were shipped as frozen whole blood, as isolated PBMCs, or as DNA extracted from either sample type. The V and J ends are trimmed by 8 bases and 8 bases, leaving 9 bases between them. The CDR3 holds 10 amino acids from the cysteine to the phenylalanine. Only CDR3 DNA remains: 30 bases, in frame from the first base. The germline V gene provides CDR1 MNHEY and CDR2 SVGAGI. This TCR came from a woman aged 70-85 years with acute or convalescent COVID-19. The chain is assembled from TRBV6-5 and TRBJ2-5; TRBD1 could be the D gene, as 5 bases match. The material sequenced was peripheral blood. In nucleotide form, the sequence is TGTGCCAGCGGAAGGGGAACCCAGTACTTC. Its protein is CASGRGTQYF.